The source of this TCR beta chain is a study of T cell responses to AZD1222 COVID-19 vaccine. Study results and caveats: Most donors were white British and more were female, and clonal diversity was possibly underestimated. Unmutated variant regions are reportedly the target of nearly half of TCRs that are spike-specific. Spike-specific TCR breadth and depth grew following two AZD1222 doses.

Looked up from germline, CDR1 is SGHTA and CDR2 is FQGNSA. Trimming removed 7 bases at V and 4 bases at J, with 23 bases between. The CDR3 is 16 amino acids. In the case of this clone: Its antigen is as yet unknown.

Measured with immunoSEQ multiplex PCR; TCRdb has only the in-frame clones, and not every one. Here the sample spans roughly 71,000 clones, 85% being singletons. This material consisted of peripheral blood, taken on day 0 of AZD1222 vaccination. This chain connects TRBV7-2 to TRBJ2-7; D tentatively reads TRBD1 or TRBD2 (5 bases each). The receptor's source is an adult in good health. CDR3 nucleotides: TGTGCCAGCACCCTGGTCCCGGACACTAGAAATTACGAGCAGTACTTC. Its translation is CASTLVPDTRNYEQYF.